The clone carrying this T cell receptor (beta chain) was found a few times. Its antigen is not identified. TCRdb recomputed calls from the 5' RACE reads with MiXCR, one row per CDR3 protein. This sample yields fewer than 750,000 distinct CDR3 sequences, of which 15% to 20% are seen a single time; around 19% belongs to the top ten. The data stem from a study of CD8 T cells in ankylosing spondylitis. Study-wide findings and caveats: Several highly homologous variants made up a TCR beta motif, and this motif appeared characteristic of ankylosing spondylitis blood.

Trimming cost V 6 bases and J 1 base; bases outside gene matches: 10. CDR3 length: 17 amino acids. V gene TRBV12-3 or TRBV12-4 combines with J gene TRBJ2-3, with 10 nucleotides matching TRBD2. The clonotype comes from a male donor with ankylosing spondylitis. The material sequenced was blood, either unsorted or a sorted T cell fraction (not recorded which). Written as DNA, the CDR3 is TGTGCCAGCAGGCCCTTGACCGGGACTAGCGGCACAGATACGCAGTATTTT. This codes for CASRPLTGTSGTDTQYF.